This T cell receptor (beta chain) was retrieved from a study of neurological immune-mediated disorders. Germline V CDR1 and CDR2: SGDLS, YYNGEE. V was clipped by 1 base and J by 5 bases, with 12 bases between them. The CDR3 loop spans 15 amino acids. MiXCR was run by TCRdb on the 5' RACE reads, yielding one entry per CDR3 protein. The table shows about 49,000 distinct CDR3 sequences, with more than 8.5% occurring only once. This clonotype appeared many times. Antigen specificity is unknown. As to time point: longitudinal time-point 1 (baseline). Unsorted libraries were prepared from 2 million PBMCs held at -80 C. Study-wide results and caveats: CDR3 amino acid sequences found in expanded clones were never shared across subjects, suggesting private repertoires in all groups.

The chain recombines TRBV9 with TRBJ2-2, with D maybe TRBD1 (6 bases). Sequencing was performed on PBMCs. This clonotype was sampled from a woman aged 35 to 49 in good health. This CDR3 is CASSVWDTDTGELFF. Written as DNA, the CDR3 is TGTGCCAGCAGCGTATGGGACACGGATACCGGGGAGCTGTTTTTT.